The 12 T cell receptor beta chains presented below share a single source sample, sequenced in a study of neurological immune-mediated disorders. Each CDR3 protein is one row after TCRdb ran MiXCR on the 5' RACE reads. Of 55,000 to 70,000 distinct CDR3 sequences listed, approximately 4.6% are singletons. Sequenced input: PBMCs. These receptors were taken from a woman in her fifties or sixties with multiple sclerosis.

This clonotype was picked up many times. The chain employs TRBV20-1 and TRBJ2-3; the D call may be TRBD1 or TRBD2 (5 bases each). The CDR3 runs 16 residues. V lost 7 bases and J 3 bases, leaving 23 bases between the germline ends. Per germline, CDR1 DFQATT and CDR2 SNEGSKA (reference sequence). In DNA, the CDR3 is TGCAGTGGACGGGCAGGGACCCTCTCTAGGACAGATACGCAGTATTTT. Translation gives CSGRAGTLSRTDTQYF.

This clonotype was recorded at least ten times. The rearrangement uses TRBV5-1 and TRBJ2-3, with a tentative D call TRBD1 (7 bases). V was clipped by 4 bases and J by 0 bases, with 15 bases between them. This CDR3 has 16 residues. Germline loops: CDR1 SGHRS, CDR2 YFSETQ. This CDR3 reads CASSRRGAGSTDTQYF. The CDR3 DNA is TGCGCCAGCAGCCGCAGGGGGGCAGGGAGCACAGATACGCAGTATTTT.

This clonotype has at least ten counts. CDR3 in amino acids: CASSQAVPRGTTEAFF. The CDR3, as DNA: TGCGCCAGCAGCCAAGCAGTCCCAAGAGGGACCACTGAAGCTTTCTTT. V usage is TRBV4-1 and J usage is TRBJ1-1; weak D call: TRBD1 (5 bases). The CDR3 is 16 amino acids. Germline loops: CDR1 MGHRA, CDR2 YSYEKL. Trimming removed 1 base at V and 4 bases at J, with 16 bases between.

The gene calls are TRBV14 and TRBJ2-1, with D possibly being TRBD2 (6 bases). Germline V gives CDR1 SGHDN, CDR2 FVKESK. With 4 bases removed from V and 8 bases from J, the gap between germline ends came to 18 bases. The CDR3 runs 15 residues. As DNA, the CDR3 is TGTGCCAGCAGCCCCCGTAGCGGTGACTGGGATGAGCAGTTCTTC. This translates into CASSPRSGDWDEQFF.

This clonotype was counted at least ten times. The chain carries TRBV20-1 and TRBJ1-2, with D unresolved. This CDR3 is 13 amino acids long. Germline V gene data show CDR1 as DFQATT and CDR2 as SNEGSKA (reference sequence). V was shortened by 2 bases and J by 4 bases, with 11 bases between the two germline ends. The CDR3: CSARKESGYGYTF. CDR3 in DNA: TGCAGTGCTAGAAAGGAATCTGGCTATGGCTACACCTTC.

The chain joins TRBV10-3 to TRBJ1-1; 7 bases are shared with TRBD1. The CDR3 sequence is 15 residues long. CDR1 is ENHRY, CDR2 SYGVKD, per germline. Trimming removed 5 bases from V and 5 bases from J; junction bases left unmatched: 11. The DNA of the CDR3 is TGTGCCATCAGTCACCCGGGAAAGGGGGCAACTGAAGCTTTCTTT. This translates into CAISHPGKGATEAFF.

The table lists this clonotype with many counts. V usage is TRBV9 and J usage is TRBJ2-5, with D perhaps matching TRBD1 (6 bases). V dropped 2 bases and J dropped 4 bases, with 12 bases sitting between them. Looked up from germline, CDR1 is SGDLS and CDR2 is YYNGEE. CDR3 length equals 14 residues. This CDR3 is CASSVRRGGETQYF. For the CDR3, the DNA is TGTGCCAGCAGCGTTCGCAGGGGCGGAGAGACCCAGTACTTC.

V usage is TRBV20-1 and J usage is TRBJ2-3; 10 positions agree with TRBD2. Looked up from germline, CDR1 is DFQATT and CDR2 is SNEGSKA (reference sequence). The CDR3 consists of 15 residues. J gave up 3 bases and V 4 bases, and 7 bases lay outside the gene matches. CDR3 sequence reads: CSAMDLAGETDTQYF. Here the CDR3 DNA reads TGCAGTGCTATGGACCTAGCGGGGGAAACAGATACGCAGTATTTT.

This clonotype was picked up many times. The rearrangement uses TRBV5-6 and TRBJ1-5; 9 positions agree with TRBD1. The V and J ends lost 4 bases and 7 bases, in that order; junction bases with no gene match: 6. CDR3 length: 14 residues. Germline V gene data show CDR1 as SGHDT and CDR2 as YYEEEE. CDR3 sequence reads: CASSARDREQPQHF. CDR3 DNA: TGTGCCAGCAGCGCCCGGGACAGGGAACAGCCCCAGCATTTT.

There are many counts of this clonotype. The CDR3 nucleotides read TGCAGTGCTAGGGTCGGGGGGGCTGAAGAGACCCAGTACTTC. This codes for CSARVGGAEETQYF. The genes are TRBV20-1 and TRBJ2-5, with 8 bases aligning to TRBD2. The CDR3 is 14 residues long. Germline V gene lookup returns CDR1 DFQATT and CDR2 SNEGSKA (reference sequence). V gave up 3 bases and J gave up 3 bases; unmatched junction bases: 6.

This clonotype appeared many times. V is TRBV7-9 and J is TRBJ2-2; D not certain. This CDR3 is 15 amino acids long. V was clipped by 3 bases and J by 0 bases, with 8 bases between them. Germline lookup yields CDR1 SEHNR and CDR2 FQNEAQ (reference sequence). The CDR3 reads CASSLSRPNTGELFF. In nucleotides, the CDR3 is TGTGCCAGCAGCTTGTCCAGACCGAACACCGGGGAGCTGTTTTTT. Using reference TRBV7-9 and TRBJ2-2 for the parts outside the CDR3, the full variable domain is DTGVSQNPRHKITKRGQNVTFRCDPISEHNRLYWYRQTLGQGPEFLTYFQNEAQLEKSRLLSDRFSAERPKGSFSTLEIQRTEQGDSAMYLCASSLSRPNTGELFFGEGSRLTVL.

This clonotype was observed at least ten times. The rearrangement links TRBV20-1 to TRBJ2-5; D perhaps matches TRBD2 (5 bases). Between the trimmed V and J ends, which lost 6 bases and 1 base, there was a span of 9 bases. CDR1 is DFQATT and CDR2 is SNEGSKA in the germline V gene (reference sequence). The CDR3 sequence is 12 residues long. As DNA, the CDR3 is TGCAGTGCCACGGACTTCCAAGAGACCCAGTACTTC. This sequence encodes CSATDFQETQYF.